This T cell receptor (beta chain) was profiled in a study of cytomegalovirus exposure and HLA in healthy donors. Sequencing was performed with immunoSEQ multiplex PCR; in TCRdb, only in-frame clones are kept and a portion is missing. The table includes 250,000 to 400,000 clones, nearly 90% detected once. Per the germline V gene, CDR1 is SGHNT and CDR2 is YENEEA. This CDR3 comprises 14 residues. Between the trimmed V and J ends, which lost 1 base and 4 bases, there was a span of 7 bases. Sequencing was performed on PBMCs. The chain has TRBV11-3 and TRBJ2-2, with D possibly matching TRBD2 (5 bases). The TCR originated in a man aged 30 to 45 in good health and CMV-seronegative. CDR3 residues: CASSLGGITGELFF. CDR3 bases: TGTGCCAGCAGCTTAGGAGGGATCACCGGGGAGCTGTTTTTT.